Each of the 21 T cell receptor beta chains below was sequenced from the same sample in a study of blood T cell repertoires in COVID-19. Produced via immunoSEQ multiplex PCR; TCRdb's table is partial and in-frame only. The sample includes over 250,000 clones, 91% of them seen just once. The sample taken for sequencing was peripheral blood. The origin of the receptors is a woman younger than 45 with COVID-19, enrolled during active disease.

The CDR3 DNA is TGTGCCAGCAGTTCACAGGGGGCCGGGGAGCTGTTTTTT. This translates into CASSSQGAGELFF. This chain joins TRBV6-5 and TRBJ2-2, with TRBD1 matching over 8 bases. There are 13 residues in the CDR3. V trimming: 4 bases; J trimming: 6 bases; junction bases outside the gene matches: 1. Germline CDR1 is MNHEY and CDR2 is SVGAGI.

V is TRBV3-1 (or the pseudogene TRBV3-2) and J is TRBJ1-4, with D perhaps TRBD1 (5 bases). Germline assignment: CDR1 LGHDT and CDR2 YNNKEL (reference sequence). This CDR3 has 16 residues. V lost 5 bases, J lost 0 bases, and 13 bases lay in between. CDR3 nucleotides: TGTGCCAGCAGCTACGACAGTACGTCAACTAATGAAAAACTGTTTTTT. It encodes CASSYDSTSTNEKLFF.

This clone was seen a few times. The chain joins TRBV28 to TRBJ2-6; the D is unclear. CDR1 MDHEN and CDR2 SYDVKM come from the germline V gene. This CDR3 has 15 amino acids. Trimming cost V 6 bases and J 6 bases, with 15 bases left between them. The CDR3 bases are TGTGCCAGCAGCCAAACAGCTGCTGAGGCCAACGTCCTGACTTTC. It translates to CASSQTAAEANVLTF. The full variable domain, with the rest looked up from reference TRBV28 and TRBJ2-6, is DVKVTQSSRYLVKRTGEKVFLECVQDMDHENMFWYRQDPGLGLRLIYFSYDVKMKEKGDIPEGYSVSREKKERFSLILESASTNQTSMYLCASSQTAAEANVLTFGAGSRLTVL.

On this clone itself: The sample has other DNA sequences that encode this CDR3 too. The rearrangement links TRBV5-1 to TRBJ2-5; D call uncertain. Trimming removed 2 bases from V and 4 bases from J, with 6 bases in between. The CDR3 length is 12 residues. Germline V gene lookup returns CDR1 SGHRS and CDR2 YFSETQ. The CDR3 DNA reads as TGCGCCAGCAGCTTTAGCCGAGAGACCCAGTACTTC. It specifies CASSFSRETQYF.

This rearrangement joins TRBV30 to TRBJ2-2; D might be TRBD2 (6 bases). This CDR3 is 12 amino acids long. Trimming removed 3 bases at V and 6 bases at J, with 8 bases between. Per the germline V gene, CDR1 is GTSNPN and CDR2 is SVGIG (reference sequence). The CDR3 sequence: CAWRREPGELFF. The CDR3 DNA reads as TGTGCCTGGAGACGGGAGCCCGGGGAGCTGTTTTTT.

This rearrangement joins TRBV18 to TRBJ1-5, with 9 bases that match TRBD1. Germline V gene lookup returns CDR1 KGHSH and CDR2 LQKENI. V trimming: 0 bases; J trimming: 1 base; junction bases outside the gene matches: 7. The CDR3 length is 18 residues. CDR3: CASSPPGQGVGSNQPQHF. The CDR3 DNA reads as TGTGCCAGCTCACCACCGGGACAGGGCGTAGGAAGCAATCAGCCCCAGCATTTT.

The gene calls are TRBV28 and TRBJ1-1; the D gene is possibly TRBD1 (5 bases). The CDR3 is 12 amino acids. V was cut by 6 bases and J by 2 bases, with 7 bases left in between. Germline V lookup: CDR1 MDHEN, CDR2 SYDVKM. CDR3 nucleotides: TGTGCCAGCAGAACAGGTAACACTGAAGCTTTCTTT. It specifies CASRTGNTEAFF.

This chain links TRBV2 with TRBJ1-1, with D possibly being TRBD1 (5 bases). This CDR3 has 15 amino acids. Trimming took off 7 bases at V and 4 bases at J, with 19 bases between the two ends. CDR1 SNHLY and CDR2 FYNNEI come from the germline V gene. CDR3 nucleotide sequence: TGTGCCAGCACCCCGGGGGGAGCTCCGGTCACTGAAGCTTTCTTT. Translation gives CASTPGGAPVTEAFF. Supplemented by reference TRBV2 and TRBJ1-1, the full variable domain reads EPEVTQTPSHQVTQMGQEVILRCVPISNHLYFYWYRQILGQKVEFLVSFYNNEISEKSEIFDDQFSVERPDGSNFTLKIRSTKLEDSAMYFCASTPGGAPVTEAFFGQGTRLTVV.

The chain uses TRBV19 and TRBJ2-7, with TRBD2 matching over 7 bases. The ends lost 5 bases at V and 3 bases at J; junction bases unmatched: 7. This CDR3 is built from 14 residues. Germline values: CDR1 LNHDA, CDR2 SQIVND (reference sequence). The CDR3 reads CASSPRTSRYEQYF. CDR3 nucleotides: TGTGCCAGTAGTCCTCGGACTAGTCGCTACGAGCAGTACTTC. The full variable domain, rest sourced from reference TRBV19 and TRBJ2-7, is DGGITQSPKYLFRKEGQNVTLSCEQNLNHDAMYWYRQDPGQGLRLIYYSQIVNDFQKGDIAEGYSVSREKKESFPLTVTSAQKNPTAFYLCASSPRTSRYEQYFGPGTRLTVT.

The gene calls are TRBV29-1 and TRBJ1-3; 7 bases agree with TRBD1. This CDR3 is 15 amino acids long. CDR1 SQVTM and CDR2 ANQGSEA come from the germline V gene. The trim removed 6 bases at V and 4 bases at J, leaving 12 bases unmatched. The CDR3 DNA reads as TGCAGCGTGGCCGGCCAGGGGGAAGGCGGAAACACCATATATTTT. Translation gives CSVAGQGEGGNTIYF.

The chain links TRBV7-3 to TRBJ2-5; TRBD2 matches at 7 bases. This CDR3 is built from 13 residues. V dropped 5 bases and J dropped 4; count of bases not matched to a gene: 4. Per germline, CDR1 SGHTA and CDR2 FQGTGA. DNA for the CDR3: TGTGCCAGCAGCATTGGACTAGGAGAGACCCAGTACTTC. Translated: CASSIGLGETQYF. Together with reference TRBV7-3 and TRBJ2-5, the CDR3 gives the full variable domain: GAGVSQTPSNKVTEKGKYVELRCDPISGHTALYWYRQSLGQGPEFLIYFQGTGAADDSGLPNDRFFAVRPEGSVSTLKIQRTERGDSAVYLCASSIGLGETQYFGPGTRLLVL.

The chain links TRBV5-1 to TRBJ2-1, with 14 bases lining up with TRBD2. V lost 5 bases and J lost 7; bases outside the gene matches: 11. The germline CDR1 and CDR2 sequences are SGHRS and YFSETQ. The CDR3 extends over 17 amino acids. The CDR3: CASRQGLAGERGNEQFF. The CDR3 coding sequence is TGCGCCAGCAGACAGGGACTAGCGGGAGAGCGGGGGAATGAGCAGTTCTTC.

The chain uses TRBV10-3 and TRBJ2-7; D perhaps matches TRBD2 (10 bases). The CDR3 has 17 amino acids. V shed 6 bases and J shed 5 bases, with 26 bases lying between them. Germline V lookup: CDR1 ENHRY, CDR2 SYGVKD. The CDR3 region has the DNA TGTGCCATCAGGGGACAGGGAAGCGGGAGGGCCAGGGACGAGCAGTACTTC. It is translated as CAIRGQGSGRARDEQYF.

This clone was counted a few times. This rearrangement joins TRBV25-1 to TRBJ2-2; the D gene is possibly TRBD1 (5 bases). This CDR3 has 13 amino acids. Trimming removed 3 bases from V and 4 bases from J, with 6 bases in between. Germline loops: CDR1 MGHDK, CDR2 SYGVNS. In DNA, the CDR3 is TGTGCCAGCAGTGACAGGGTCACCGGGGAGCTGTTTTTT. It translates to CASSDRVTGELFF.

The CDR3 region has the DNA TGTGCCAGCAGAGAGAGCCCGTCACCCTATGGCTACACCTTC. Translated, it gives CASRESPSPYGYTF. V usage is TRBV2 and J usage is TRBJ1-2; D unclear. Trimming stripped 6 bases from V and 4 bases from J, with 15 bases between. The CDR3 consists of 14 residues. Germline V gene lookup returns CDR1 SNHLY and CDR2 FYNNEI. Together with reference TRBV2 and TRBJ1-2, the CDR3 gives the full variable domain: EPEVTQTPSHQVTQMGQEVILRCVPISNHLYFYWYRQILGQKVEFLVSFYNNEISEKSEIFDDQFSVERPDGSNFTLKIRSTKLEDSAMYFCASRESPSPYGYTFGSGTRLTVV.

This clone appeared a single time. V gene TRBV7-9 combines with J gene TRBJ2-3; 15 positions agree with TRBD2. Germline V gene data show CDR1 as SEHNR and CDR2 as FQNEAQ (reference sequence). CDR3 length: 16 residues. The V and J ends lost 5 bases and 4 bases, in that order; junction bases with no gene match: 4. The CDR3 loop is CASSPGLAGGADTQYF. The CDR3 DNA reads as TGTGCCAGCAGCCCCGGACTAGCGGGAGGGGCAGATACGCAGTATTTT.

The chain employs TRBV9 and TRBJ1-4; 10 nucleotides line up with TRBD1. The CDR3 consists of 16 residues. Germline V gives CDR1 SGDLS, CDR2 YYNGEE. V was pared by 0 bases and J by 6 bases, with 5 bases of the junction left unmatched. The CDR3 DNA reads TGTGCCAGCAGCGTAGCTCCGACAGGGGGCCATGAAAAACTGTTTTTT. This sequence encodes CASSVAPTGGHEKLFF.

Concerning this clone: This is likely a read error, given that the CDR3 carries no conserved phenylalanine or tryptophan at its end. The DNA is omitted, as the CDR3 cannot be located on it reliably, and the CDR3 follows TCRdb's listing. The chain carries TRBV11-2 and TRBJ2-7; TRBD1, the table's D call, lacks a check against the DNA. CDR1 SGHAT and CDR2 FQNNGV come from the germline V gene. The CDR3 comprises 12 residues, both ends counted. CDR3 loop: CASSLGRYGDTN.

The chain couples TRBV7-9 to TRBJ1-2; D gene unclear. The ends were cut back, 1 base at V and 4 bases at J, with 7 bases in the middle. This CDR3 region has 13 residues. Germline CDR1 SEHNR, CDR2 FQNEAQ (reference sequence). CDR3 bases: TGTGCCAGCAGCTTAGTCTTTTTCTATGGCTACACCTTC. It yields the protein CASSLVFFYGYTF.

The V call is TRBV21-1, the J call TRBJ1-4. TRBV21-1 represents a pseudogene. This CDR3 is 16 amino acids long. CDR3 in amino acids: CASSKDSAGLREKLFF. CDR3 DNA sequence: TGTGCCAGCAGCAAAGATTCAGCGGGCCTAAGAGAAAAACTGTTTTTT.

The chain recombines TRBV28 with TRBJ1-4, with no clear D. Germline CDR1 is MDHEN and CDR2 is SYDVKM. The CDR3 runs to 12 residues. Trimming cost V 6 bases and J 7 bases, with 9 bases left between them. The CDR3 DNA is TGTGCCAGCAGGGGAGGAGGTGAAAAACTGTTTTTT. Residues: CASRGGGEKLFF.